This record looks at one T cell receptor beta chain sequence and its context. The data were obtained in a study of beta chain features in type 1 diabetes. The isolated RNA, all of it, was reverse transcribed, so expressed TCRB transcripts were what got sequenced. Assay used: immunoSEQ multiplex PCR; TCRdb lists only in-frame clones, some missing. The data show 200,000 to 250,000 clones, 9.6% seen once. Germline lookup yields CDR1 SGHDN and CDR2 FVKESK. The CDR3 covers 16 residues. Trimming at V came to 3 bases and at J to 6 bases, leaving 5 bases not matched to a gene. V is TRBV14 and J is TRBJ2-2, with 12 positions matching TRBD2. The receptor was isolated from a woman aged 18-30 years in good health. Sequencing was done on a sample of naive CD4+ T cells from blood. CDR3 DNA sequence: TGTGCCAGCAGCCATTTACTAGCGGGGGGCCCCGGGGAGCTGTTTTTT. Translating it yields CASSHLLAGGPGELFF.